Shown below are 15 T cell receptor beta chains from a single sample sequenced in a study of T cell responses to AZD1222 COVID-19 vaccine. Sequencing was performed with immunoSEQ multiplex PCR; in TCRdb, only in-frame clones are kept and a portion is missing. The top ten clones hold roughly 0.5% of a sample with approximately 270,000 clones, approximately 94% of them seen once. Material: peripheral blood, obtained 28 days after the second AZD1222 dose. The receptors shown here come from an adult who received the AZD1222 COVID-19 vaccine.

V and J are TRBV28 and TRBJ2-2; the D is unclear. The CDR3 totals 14 residues. Trimming left V 6 bases short and J 7 bases short, with 15 bases between. The germline CDR1 and CDR2 sequences are MDHEN and SYDVKM. The DNA for the CDR3 is TGTGCCAGCAGCCCCCCGTCCGGCGTCGGGGAGCTGTTTTTT. Protein: CASSPPSGVGELFF. The full variable domain, with the rest looked up from reference TRBV28 and TRBJ2-2, is DVKVTQSSRYLVKRTGEKVFLECVQDMDHENMFWYRQDPGLGLRLIYFSYDVKMKEKGDIPEGYSVSREKKERFSLILESASTNQTSMYLCASSPPSGVGELFFGEGSRLTVL.

The sample holds a few counts of this clone. The chain carries TRBV11-2 and TRBJ1-5; 11 positions match TRBD1. The J segment lost 5 bases and the V segment lost 5 bases, leaving 5 bases of the junction unmatched. CDR1 is SGHAT, CDR2 FQNNGV, per germline. This CDR3 spans 15 amino acids. The CDR3 is CASSRTGGIDQPQHF. DNA of the CDR3: TGTGCCAGCAGCCGGACAGGGGGCATAGATCAGCCCCAGCATTTT.

This chain connects TRBV20-1 to TRBJ1-1; D uncertain. Germline CDR1 DFQATT, CDR2 SNEGSKA (reference sequence). This CDR3 has 11 amino acids. The CDR3: CSADKNTEAFF. CDR3 in DNA: TGCAGCGCAGACAAGAACACTGAAGCTTTCTTT.

The gene calls are TRBV6-5 and TRBJ2-2; TRBD1 or TRBD2 may be the D gene (5 bases each). The CDR3 covers 13 residues. Germline assignment: CDR1 MNHEY and CDR2 SVGAGI. V lost 2 bases, J lost 6 bases, and 7 bases lay in between. In DNA form, the CDR3 reads TGTGCCAGCAGTTACGGGGGATCCGGGGAGCTGTTTTTT. It specifies CASSYGGSGELFF.

The V call is TRBV27, the J call TRBJ1-5; possible D gene TRBD1, 5 bases. This CDR3 has 13 amino acids. CDR1 and CDR2 from the germline V gene are MNHEY and SMNVEV (reference sequence). Trimming took 7 bases from V and 6 from J, leaving 13 bases between them. CDR3 coding DNA: TGTGCCAGCAAGAGTGGGGGAGGTCAGCCCCAGCATTTT. Its protein is CASKSGGGQPQHF.

The chain employs TRBV28 and TRBJ2-1; no clear D gene. Germline values: CDR1 MDHEN, CDR2 SYDVKM. The CDR3 is made up of 15 amino acids. V was shortened by 2 bases and J by 8 bases, with 16 bases between the two germline ends. The CDR3 coding sequence is TGTGCCAGCAGTTTAGAGGACCTCAAGGTCGATGAGCAGTTCTTC. Translation gives CASSLEDLKVDEQFF.

The chain recombines TRBV11-1 with TRBJ2-7; D may correspond to TRBD1 or TRBD2 (7 bases each). This CDR3 has 15 residues. The ends were cut back, 5 bases at V and 0 bases at J, with 14 bases in the middle. Germline values: CDR1 SGHAT, CDR2 FQDESV (reference sequence). In DNA form, the CDR3 reads TGTGCCAGCAGCCGGGGGAGGGGGCTCTCCTACGAGCAGTACTTC. Its translation: CASSRGRGLSYEQYF.

This clone appeared a few times. The genes are TRBV28 and TRBJ1-1; no clear D gene. V dropped 6 bases and J dropped 5 bases, with 10 bases sitting between them. CDR3 length: 12 residues. The germline CDR1 and CDR2 sequences are MDHEN and SYDVKM. CDR3 nucleotides: TGTGCCAGCAGCGGGGTAGGAACTGAAGCTTTCTTT. Translating it yields CASSGVGTEAFF. Combining the CDR3 with reference TRBV28 and TRBJ1-1 gives the whole variable domain DVKVTQSSRYLVKRTGEKVFLECVQDMDHENMFWYRQDPGLGLRLIYFSYDVKMKEKGDIPEGYSVSREKKERFSLILESASTNQTSMYLCASSGVGTEAFFGQGTRLTVV.

The CDR3 nucleotides are TGTGCCAGCAGCCAGTTGACCAGCAGCCCCCTCCACTTT. This codes for CASSQLTSSPLHF. This chain connects TRBV14 to TRBJ1-6; D is uncertain. V lost 3 bases and J 13 bases, leaving 13 bases between the germline ends. Germline V CDR1 and CDR2: SGHDN, FVKESK. The CDR3 length is 13 residues.

The chain employs TRBV7-2 and TRBJ2-7; 8 positions match TRBD2. The CDR3 consists of 14 residues. J lost 4 bases, V lost 5 bases, and 7 bases had no gene match. The germline CDR1 and CDR2 sequences are SGHTA and FQGNSA. CDR3: CASSTSGLGYEQYF. As DNA, the CDR3 is TGTGCCAGCAGCACGTCGGGACTAGGGTACGAGCAGTACTTC.

In DNA, the CDR3 is TGCGCCAGCGGCGTCGGGACTAGCGGAGGGGAGACCCAGTACTTC. Amino acid sequence: CASGVGTSGGETQYF. This rearrangement joins TRBV5-1 to TRBJ2-5; 11 nucleotides line up with TRBD2. This CDR3 spans 15 amino acids. The germline gives CDR1 SGHRS, CDR2 YFSETQ. Trimming cost V 7 bases and J 5 bases; bases outside gene matches: 10.

The J gene is TRBJ1-6, the V gene TRBV19; possibly TRBD1 for D (5 bases). Between the trimmed V and J ends, which lost 4 bases and 11 bases, there was a span of 9 bases. This CDR3 spans 12 amino acids. Germline-derived CDR1 and CDR2 are LNHDA and SQIVND (reference sequence). The CDR3 DNA sequence: TGTGCCAGTAGTACCCGACAGCCACCCCTCCACTTT. It specifies CASSTRQPPLHF.

This clone was detected once. Distinct nucleotide sequences in the sample also encode this CDR3. The rearrangement uses TRBV18 and TRBJ1-5, with 7 bases that match TRBD1. This CDR3 spans 13 amino acids. Germline CDR1 is KGHSH and CDR2 is LQKENI. After removal of 4 bases from V and 5 bases from J, the junction contained 2 bases not matched to a gene. This CDR3 is CASSLQGDQPQHF. The CDR3 nucleotides are TGTGCCAGCTCACTCCAGGGGGATCAGCCCCAGCATTTT.

V gene TRBV28 combines with J gene TRBJ1-5; D remains unclear. Trimming cost V 5 bases and J 6 bases, with 14 bases left between them. CDR3 size: 14 residues. The germline gives CDR1 MDHEN, CDR2 SYDVKM. CDR3 coding DNA: TGTGCCAGCAGTGCGGTTCAAGGGCCTCAGCCCCAGCATTTT. The encoded protein is CASSAVQGPQPQHF.

The chain employs TRBV19 and TRBJ2-4; 7 nucleotides match TRBD2. Per the germline V gene, CDR1 is LNHDA and CDR2 is SQIVND (reference sequence). This CDR3 region has 15 residues. V was pared by 3 bases and J by 3 bases, with 5 bases of the junction left unmatched. In DNA form, the CDR3 reads TGTGCCAGTAGTATTTGGGGGGAGGGCAAAAACATTCAGTACTTC. Protein: CASSIWGEGKNIQYF.